A selection of T cell receptor beta chains follows, all from one sample in a study of CD8+CD57+ T cells in acquired aplastic anemia. TCRdb called the reads again in MiXCR, with one record for every CDR3 protein. The sample records around 430,000 distinct CDR3 sequences, less than 35% being singletons. Sequencing input: sorted CD4+, CD8+, or CD8+CD57+ T cells (not recorded which) from PBMCs. The receptors originated from a human donor with aplastic anemia. Both conserved end residues are part of each CDR3. The order of the fields is V gene, clone size, J gene, D gene, CDR3 DNA, CDR3 protein. D genes are given only for firm matches. Part of the rows lack a size; the others show once, few, many or a class for expanded clones.

>TRBV6-2/TRBV6-3|-|TRBJ1-1|TRBD1
TGTGCCAGCACTACCCTGATTTCGGGACAGGACTCTGAAGCTTTCTTT
CASTTLISGQDSEAFF
>TRBV7-9|many|TRBJ2-7|-
TGTGCCAGCAGCTTAGGAGCGGTCTACGAGCAGTACTTC
CASSLGAVYEQYF
>TRBV29-1|many|TRBJ1-4|-
TGCAGCGTACTACAGGGAAATAATGAAAAACTGTTTTTT
CSVLQGNNEKLFF
>TRBV6-6|many|TRBJ2-2|-
TGTGCCAGCAGTTTTAGCGTAAGCACCGGGGAGCTGTTTTTT
CASSFSVSTGELFF
>TRBV5-6|few|TRBJ2-4|-
TGTGCCAGCAGCTTGGTGCCAGGGCAGGGAAACATTCAGTACTTC
CASSLVPGQGNIQYF
>TRBV19|-|TRBJ1-2|TRBD1
TGTGCCAGTAGTAACCCGGGACAGGGGTTAGGCTATGGCTACACCTTC
CASSNPGQGLGYGYTF
>TRBV11-2|few|TRBJ1-1|-
TGTGCCAGCAGCTTACGCGGGGGGCGAGGGTACACTGAAGCTTTCTTT
CASSLRGGRGYTEAFF
>TRBV20-1|-|TRBJ1-1|TRBD1
TGCAGTGCTAGAGATATAGGGCAGGGGGACACTGAAGCTTTCTTT
CSARDIGQGDTEAFF
>TRBV4-1|few|TRBJ2-5|TRBD1
TGCGCAGCAGGGGGTTCAGAAGAGACCCAGTACTTC
CAAGGSEETQYF
>TRBV5-1|-|TRBJ2-7|-
TGCACCAGCAGCTTGTCCCCGACATACGAGCAGTACTTC
CTSSLSPTYEQYF
>TRBV20-1|-|TRBJ2-1|-
TGCAGTGCTCTTCGGACGGCGGGCAATGAGCAGTTCTTC
CSALRTAGNEQFF